The 27 T cell receptor beta chains reported below all come from one sample, sequenced in a study of a mutant IDH1 vaccine in newly diagnosed glioma. For these receptors, no antigen is known. The time point here: week 5, during vaccination. Vaccination used 300 ug of mutant IDH1 20-mer peptide per dose, with topical imiquimod. Assay: immunoSEQ multiplex PCR; the TCRdb copy retains only in-frame clones and omits some. The sample contains roughly 72,000 clones, more than 85% of which appear only once. Sequences were derived from PBMCs, sampled from a glioma patient whose treatment included an IDH1 peptide vaccine. The receptors shown here come from a woman aged 50 to 65 with glioma.

The chain employs TRBV28 and TRBJ1-2; D is unclear. Germline assignment: CDR1 MDHEN and CDR2 SYDVKM. The CDR3 runs to 9 residues. Trimming cost V 10 bases and J 14 bases, with 14 bases left between them. The CDR3 bases are TGTGCCATTTCCCCCCCGTTTACCTTC. Translation gives CAISPPFTF.

The chain recombines TRBV5-6 with TRBJ2-1; 8 positions agree with TRBD2. V dropped 1 base and J dropped 1; count of bases not matched to a gene: 4. This CDR3 spans 16 amino acids. CDR1 is SGHDT, CDR2 YYEEEE, per germline. This CDR3 reads CASSLILAESYNEQFF. In DNA form, the CDR3 reads TGTGCCAGCAGCTTGATACTAGCGGAGTCCTACAATGAGCAGTTCTTC.

The genes are TRBV10-1 and TRBJ2-5; no definite D call. CDR3 length: 14 residues. CDR1 and CDR2 from the germline V gene are WNHNN and SYGVQD (reference sequence). V lost 0 bases to trimming and J lost 1 base, with 6 bases between them. Here the CDR3 DNA reads TGCGCCAGCAGTGAGTCAGGCTTCCAAGAGACCCAGTACTTC. This sequence encodes CASSESGFQETQYF.

This rearrangement joins TRBV4-1 to TRBJ1-2, with D uncertain. From germline, CDR1 is MGHRA and CDR2 YSYEKL. This CDR3 region has 12 residues. V was cut by 1 base and J by 7 bases, with 7 bases left in between. CDR3 DNA sequence: TGCGCCAGCAGCCAAGGGGAGCGTGGCTACACCTTC. Translated, it gives CASSQGERGYTF.

The CDR3 loop is CASSLWTTRIDTQYF. CDR3 DNA: TGTGCCAGCAGCCTGTGGACAACACGGATAGATACGCAGTATTTT. The chain combines TRBV27 with TRBJ2-3; D might be TRBD1 (5 bases). CDR1 is MNHEY, CDR2 SMNVEV, per germline (reference sequence). CDR3 size: 15 residues. Trimming pared 6 bases from V and 5 bases from J, leaving 18 bases between.

The chain has TRBV6-6 and TRBJ1-2, with TRBD1 matching 7 bases. Trimming at V came to 5 bases and at J to 4 bases, leaving 4 bases not matched to a gene. Germline values: CDR1 MNHNY, CDR2 SVGAGI (reference sequence). The CDR3 has 13 amino acids. The CDR3 spells CASSLQGSYGYTF. The DNA for the CDR3 is TGTGCCAGCAGTCTACAGGGGTCCTATGGCTACACCTTC.

J is TRBJ2-5 and V is TRBV9; weak D call: TRBD2 (6 bases). This CDR3 contains 14 residues. Germline CDR1 is SGDLS and CDR2 is YYNGEE. The ends were cut back, 4 bases at V and 5 bases at J, with 15 bases in the middle. In DNA, the CDR3 is TGTGCCAGCAGCTCAGGGCGTGGGAGGGAGACCCAGTACTTC. This gives the protein CASSSGRGRETQYF. The complete variable domain, with remaining parts taken from reference TRBV9 and TRBJ2-5, reads DSGVTQTPKHLITATGQRVTLRCSPRSGDLSVYWYQQSLDQGLQFLIQYYNGEERAKGNILERFSAQQFPDLHSELNLSSLELGDSALYFCASSSGRGRETQYFGPGTRLLVL.

CDR3 region: CATSSPQRANYGYTF. CDR3 DNA sequence: TGTGCCACCAGCAGCCCGCAACGGGCTAACTATGGCTACACCTTC. The chain recombines TRBV15 with TRBJ1-2, with D unresolved. The V end was cut by 3 bases, the J end by 0 bases, with 11 bases between. The CDR3 is made up of 15 amino acids. Germline CDR1 is LNHNV and CDR2 is YYDKDF (reference sequence).

The J gene is TRBJ1-2, the V gene TRBV7-9; D not certain. CDR3 length: 17 residues. The germline V gene has CDR1 SEHNR and CDR2 FQNEAQ (reference sequence). The ends were cut back, 5 bases at V and 7 bases at J, with 26 bases in the middle. This CDR3 reads CASSQDQGRRRRSGYTF. In nucleotides, the CDR3 is TGTGCCAGCAGCCAAGATCAAGGGAGGAGACGTCGTAGTGGCTACACCTTC. Full variable domain (missing parts from reference TRBV7-9 and TRBJ1-2): DTGVSQNPRHKITKRGQNVTFRCDPISEHNRLYWYRQTLGQGPEFLTYFQNEAQLEKSRLLSDRFSAERPKGSFSTLEIQRTEQGDSAMYLCASSQDQGRRRRSGYTFGSGTRLTVV.

The chain employs TRBV10-2 and TRBJ2-2; D not certain. This CDR3 contains 15 residues. Germline V CDR1 and CDR2: WSHSY, SAAADI. V lost 5 bases and J lost 1, with 11 bases in between. The CDR3 is CASSFELLNTGELFF. The CDR3 DNA reads TGCGCCAGCAGTTTTGAACTTTTGAACACCGGGGAGCTGTTTTTT.

The CDR3 region has the DNA TGTGCCAGCAGTTCCCCGGGACAGGGAATCTATGGCTACACCTTC. Translating it yields CASSSPGQGIYGYTF. The J gene is TRBJ1-2, the V gene TRBV28; TRBD1 aligns across 9 bases. The CDR3 contains 15 residues. CDR1 and CDR2 (germline): MDHEN, SYDVKM. Losses at the gene ends were 4 bases for V and 4 bases for J; bases not matched to a gene: 7.

V gene TRBV12-5 combines with J gene TRBJ1-4, with D possibly TRBD1 on 6 matching bases. The CDR3 loop spans 17 amino acids. V lost 4 bases, J lost 3 bases, and 18 bases lay in between. Germline CDR1 and CDR2: LGHNT and FRNRAP. For the CDR3, the DNA is TGTGCTAGTGGTTCGATCCCCCGCAGGGGACCTAATGAAAAACTGTTTTTT. Residues: CASGSIPRRGPNEKLFF.

V is TRBV9 and J is TRBJ2-7; unclear D gene. CDR1 is SGDLS and CDR2 is YYNGEE in the germline V gene. Trimming stripped 4 bases from V and 3 bases from J, with 14 bases between. The CDR3 sequence is 14 residues long. The CDR3 loop reads CASSPSAPVYEQYF. CDR3 sequence (DNA): TGTGCCAGCAGCCCTTCCGCTCCCGTCTACGAGCAGTACTTC.

The chain joins TRBV6-1 to TRBJ1-4; the match to TRBD1 covers 7 bases. The ends lost 5 bases at V and 3 bases at J; junction bases unmatched: 6. This CDR3 contains 15 residues. Germline CDR1 is MNHNS and CDR2 is SASEGT. In DNA form, the CDR3 reads TGTGCCAGCAGTCCCCCAGGGGGACCTAATGAAAAACTGTTTTTT. Amino acid sequence: CASSPPGGPNEKLFF.

Here the CDR3 DNA reads TGCGCCAGCAGCCTCGGGCCTTCAGGAAGGGGCTACACCTTC. This sequence encodes CASSLGPSGRGYTF. The rearrangement links TRBV5-1 to TRBJ1-2; D gene uncertain. CDR1 is SGHRS, CDR2 YFSETQ, per germline. There are 14 residues in the CDR3. V gave up 4 bases and J gave up 8 bases, with 18 bases separating them. Full variable domain (outside the CDR3, taken from reference TRBV5-1 and TRBJ1-2): KAGVTQTPRYLIKTRGQQVTLSCSPISGHRSVSWYQQTPGQGLQFLFEYFSETQRNKGNFPGRFSGRQFSNSRSEMNVSTLELGDSALYLCASSLGPSGRGYTFGSGTRLTVV.

The J gene is TRBJ1-1, the V gene TRBV5-1; tentative D call: TRBD1 (5 bases). The CDR3 length is 15 residues. The V end lost 3 bases, the J end lost 2 bases, and 14 bases lay between the germline ends. CDR1 SGHRS and CDR2 YFSETQ come from the germline V gene. The CDR3, as DNA: TGCGCCAGCAGCTCCGCCGGGACGGTAAACACTGAAGCTTTCTTT. Protein sequence: CASSSAGTVNTEAFF.

The V call is TRBV20-1, the J call TRBJ1-2; weak D call: TRBD1 (6 bases). This CDR3 comprises 10 residues. The germline gives CDR1 DFQATT, CDR2 SNEGSKA (reference sequence). Trimming pared 6 bases from V and 8 bases from J, leaving 10 bases between. The CDR3 protein is CSARTEGYTF. The DNA of the CDR3 is TGCAGTGCCCGGACAGAGGGCTACACCTTC.

The chain employs TRBV19 and TRBJ2-3; the match to TRBD1 covers 8 bases. Germline CDR1 reads LNHDA; CDR2 reads SQIVND (reference sequence). The CDR3 totals 13 residues. The J segment lost 5 bases and the V segment lost 6 bases, leaving 4 bases of the junction unmatched. CDR3 protein: CASRGTGRDTQYF. CDR3 sequence (DNA): TGTGCCAGTAGGGGGACAGGCCGAGATACGCAGTATTTT. Together with reference TRBV19 and TRBJ2-3, the CDR3 gives the full variable domain: DGGITQSPKYLFRKEGQNVTLSCEQNLNHDAMYWYRQDPGQGLRLIYYSQIVNDFQKGDIAEGYSVSREKKESFPLTVTSAQKNPTAFYLCASRGTGRDTQYFGPGTRLTVL.

The rearrangement joins TRBV11-3 to TRBJ2-1; TRBD2 aligns across 13 bases. Germline loops: CDR1 SGHNT, CDR2 YENEEA. V shed 0 bases, J shed 8 bases, and the junction held 4 bases outside the gene matches. The CDR3 is 16 residues long. The CDR3 sequence: CASSLEGTSGIDEQFF. CDR3 nucleotide sequence: TGTGCCAGCAGCTTAGAGGGGACTAGCGGGATTGATGAGCAGTTCTTC.

This clone has just one count. The chain links TRBV28 to TRBJ1-5; TRBD1 is a possible D gene (6 bases). The germline V gene encodes CDR1 MDHEN and CDR2 SYDVKM. This CDR3 spans 13 amino acids. V was shortened by 5 bases and J by 6 bases, with 11 bases between the two germline ends. CDR3 sequence reads: CASSPQGPQPQHF. The CDR3, as DNA: TGTGCCAGCAGTCCCCAGGGGCCTCAGCCCCAGCATTTT.

The chain employs TRBV28 and TRBJ2-5; a possible D gene is TRBD1 (5 bases). Trimming took off 4 bases at V and 2 bases at J, with 14 bases between the two ends. CDR1 is MDHEN, CDR2 SYDVKM, per germline. This CDR3 is built from 15 residues. CDR3 in DNA: TGTGCCAGCAGTTCCCCAGGGATAGGGCAAGAGACCCAGTACTTC. Translated, it gives CASSSPGIGQETQYF.

The CDR3 bases are TGTGCCAGCAGTGAAACTGAGAACCTGGGACGGGATGAGCAGTTCTTC. Its translation is CASSETENLGRDEQFF. The chain couples TRBV2 to TRBJ2-1; D tentatively fits TRBD1 or TRBD2 (5 bases each). Germline loops: CDR1 SNHLY, CDR2 FYNNEI. The CDR3 loop spans 16 amino acids. The V gene lost 2 bases and the J gene lost 8 bases, with 19 bases spanning the gap.

The chain carries TRBV29-1 and TRBJ2-7; 7 bases are a match to TRBD1. The CDR3 has 14 residues. The germline V gene encodes CDR1 SQVTM and CDR2 ANQGSEA. Trimming at V came to 5 bases and at J to 7 bases, leaving 14 bases not matched to a gene. This CDR3 is CSVQTRQGLTEQYF. CDR3 nucleotide sequence: TGCAGCGTTCAAACCAGACAGGGCCTTACGGAGCAGTACTTC.

CDR3 DNA: TGTGCCTGGAGTGTGACAGGGGGCGGGAGGGCCTACGAGCAGTACTTC. It codes for CAWSVTGGGRAYEQYF. The chain employs TRBV30 and TRBJ2-7; D may be TRBD1 (10 bases). CDR3 length: 16 amino acids. V lost 0 bases, J lost 2 bases, and 17 bases lay in between. Germline V CDR1 and CDR2: GTSNPN, SVGIG (reference sequence).

The chain couples TRBV6-5 to TRBJ2-7, with D tentatively TRBD1 or TRBD2 (5 bases each). The germline V gene has CDR1 MNHEY and CDR2 SVGAGI. Trimming shortened V by 2 bases and J by 0 bases, and 5 bases separated the two germline ends. This CDR3 comprises 13 residues. The CDR3 loop reads CASSYGTSYEQYF. The CDR3 DNA sequence: TGTGCCAGCAGTTACGGGACCTCCTACGAGCAGTACTTC.

V usage is TRBV27 and J usage is TRBJ2-2; unclear D gene. Trimming left V 5 bases short and J 6 bases short, with 10 bases between. This CDR3 region has 13 residues. Germline values: CDR1 MNHEY, CDR2 SMNVEV (reference sequence). The DNA for the CDR3 is TGTGCCAGCAGTACCACCGTGTCCGGGGAGCTGTTTTTT. This sequence encodes CASSTTVSGELFF.

The chain carries TRBV2 and TRBJ2-5; no clear D. Germline lookup yields CDR1 SNHLY and CDR2 FYNNEI. V was shortened by 6 bases and J by 0 bases, with 14 bases between the two germline ends. The CDR3 totals 15 residues. CDR3 loop: CASRNPIINQETQYF. CDR3 coding DNA: TGTGCCAGCAGGAACCCCATCATAAACCAAGAGACCCAGTACTTC. Together with reference TRBV2 and TRBJ2-5, the CDR3 gives the full variable domain: EPEVTQTPSHQVTQMGQEVILRCVPISNHLYFYWYRQILGQKVEFLVSFYNNEISEKSEIFDDQFSVERPDGSNFTLKIRSTKLEDSAMYFCASRNPIINQETQYFGPGTRLLVL.